The present TCR beta chain was sequenced within a study of blood T cell repertoires in COVID-19. Study in general: COVID-19 samples from acute and convalescent phases originated in the United States, Italy and Spain. T cells, B-cell-depleted T cells, or PBMCs provided the cDNA or gDNA that served as material.

TCRdb keeps only in-frame clones here, not all; method: immunoSEQ multiplex PCR. The sample contains 55,000 to 80,000 clones, roughly 83% of which appear only once. Germline V gene lookup returns CDR1 SGHDN and CDR2 FVKESK. The V and J ends lost 2 bases and 8 bases, in that order; junction bases with no gene match: 4. The CDR3 loop spans 13 amino acids. The chain recombines TRBV14 with TRBJ1-1; 8 positions match TRBD1. The source of this sequence is a woman over 75 with acute or convalescent COVID-19. The sequencing input was peripheral blood. The CDR3 sequence is CASSQSNRGEAFF. The CDR3 coding sequence is TGTGCCAGCAGCCAATCGAACAGGGGGGAAGCTTTCTTT.